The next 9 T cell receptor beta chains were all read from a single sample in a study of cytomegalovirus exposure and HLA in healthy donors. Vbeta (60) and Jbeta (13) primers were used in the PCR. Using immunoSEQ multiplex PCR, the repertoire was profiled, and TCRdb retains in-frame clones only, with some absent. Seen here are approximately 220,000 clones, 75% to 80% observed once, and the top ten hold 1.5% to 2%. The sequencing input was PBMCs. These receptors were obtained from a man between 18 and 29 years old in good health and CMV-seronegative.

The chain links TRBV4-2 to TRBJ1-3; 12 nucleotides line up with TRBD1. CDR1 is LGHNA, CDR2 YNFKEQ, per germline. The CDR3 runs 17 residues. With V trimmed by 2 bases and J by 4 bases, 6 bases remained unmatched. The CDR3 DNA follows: TGTGCCAGCAGCCAACCAGGGACAGGGGGCCCCGGAAACACCATATATTTT. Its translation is CASSQPGTGGPGNTIYF.

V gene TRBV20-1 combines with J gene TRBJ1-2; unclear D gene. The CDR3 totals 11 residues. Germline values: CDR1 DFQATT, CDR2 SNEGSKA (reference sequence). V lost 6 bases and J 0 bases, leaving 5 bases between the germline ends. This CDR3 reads CSAGTNYGYTF. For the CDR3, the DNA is TGCAGTGCGGGCACTAACTATGGCTACACCTTC.

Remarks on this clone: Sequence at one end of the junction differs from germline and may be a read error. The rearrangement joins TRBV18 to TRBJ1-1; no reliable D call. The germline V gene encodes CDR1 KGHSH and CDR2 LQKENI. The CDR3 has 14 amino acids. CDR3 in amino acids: CASSPLGRNTEAFF. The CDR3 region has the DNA TGTGCCAGCTCTCCACTCGGGAGGAACACTGAAGCTTTCTTT.

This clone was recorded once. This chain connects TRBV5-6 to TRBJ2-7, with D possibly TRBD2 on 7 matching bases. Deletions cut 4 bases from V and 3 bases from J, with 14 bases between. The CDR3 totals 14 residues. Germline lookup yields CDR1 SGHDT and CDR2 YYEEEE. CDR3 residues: CASSRGGTFYEQYF. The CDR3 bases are TGTGCCAGCAGCAGGGGGGGAACCTTCTACGAGCAGTACTTC.

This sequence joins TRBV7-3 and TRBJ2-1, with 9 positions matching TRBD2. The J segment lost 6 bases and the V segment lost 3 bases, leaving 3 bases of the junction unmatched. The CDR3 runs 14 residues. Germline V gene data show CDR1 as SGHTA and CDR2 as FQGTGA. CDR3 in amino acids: CASSLGLAANEQFF. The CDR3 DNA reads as TGTGCCAGCAGCTTGGGACTAGCCGCCAATGAGCAGTTCTTC.

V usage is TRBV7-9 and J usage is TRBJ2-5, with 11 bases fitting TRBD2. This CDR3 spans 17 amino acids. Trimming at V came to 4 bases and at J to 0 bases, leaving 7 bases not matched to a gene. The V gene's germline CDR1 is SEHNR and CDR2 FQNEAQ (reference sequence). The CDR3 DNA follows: TGTGCCAGCAGCTCACTAGCGGGAGCCGCGTACCAAGAGACCCAGTACTTC. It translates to CASSSLAGAAYQETQYF.

The DNA for the CDR3 is TGTGCCAGCAGTTCCCGGGACAGGGTTTCTAACTATGGCTACACCTTC. Protein product: CASSSRDRVSNYGYTF. The V call is TRBV27, the J call TRBJ1-2, with 9 bases matching TRBD1. V was clipped by 4 bases and J by 0 bases; unmatched bases: 6. The germline V gene encodes CDR1 MNHEY and CDR2 SMNVEV (reference sequence). The CDR3 sequence is 16 residues long.

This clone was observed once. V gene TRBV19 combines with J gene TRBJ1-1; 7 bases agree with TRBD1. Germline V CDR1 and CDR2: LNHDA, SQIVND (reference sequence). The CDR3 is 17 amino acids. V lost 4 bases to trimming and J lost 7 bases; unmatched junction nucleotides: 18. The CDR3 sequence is CASSTPLLTGPGGEAFF. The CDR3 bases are TGTGCCAGTAGTACCCCCCTATTGACAGGGCCCGGCGGTGAAGCTTTCTTT. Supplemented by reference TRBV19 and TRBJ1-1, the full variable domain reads DGGITQSPKYLFRKEGQNVTLSCEQNLNHDAMYWYRQDPGQGLRLIYYSQIVNDFQKGDIAEGYSVSREKKESFPLTVTSAQKNPTAFYLCASSTPLLTGPGGEAFFGQGTRLTVV.

CDR3 DNA: TGTGCCATCAGTGAGCCGAACCGGGACAGGGCTTGGACTTTGGGGACTGAAGCTTTCTTT. Its protein product is CAISEPNRDRAWTLGTEAFF. The V call is TRBV10-3, the J call TRBJ1-1, with TRBD1 matching over 9 bases. V was pared by 2 bases and J by 5 bases, with 21 bases of the junction left unmatched. The CDR3 consists of 20 residues. Germline V lookup: CDR1 ENHRY, CDR2 SYGVKD.